The sequence of this TCR beta chain was determined in a study of CD8 T cells in Susac syndrome. V dropped 2 bases and J dropped 11 bases, with 13 bases sitting between them. Germline V CDR1 and CDR2: SGDLS, YYNGEE. This CDR3 contains 13 residues. Reverse transcription of roughly 0.5 to 1 ug RNA was performed with random hexamers. TCRdb independently ran MiXCR on the immunoSEQ multiplex PCR reads; one entry per CDR3 protein. This sample has 95,000 to 150,000 distinct CDR3 sequences, with around 94% found just once. Study conclusions and caveats: The study acknowledged a relatively small number of individuals in its TCR sequencing and HLA analysis.

TCR beta from blood CD8+ and CD4+ T cells was sequenced. This clonotype was recorded a few times. Its antigen is undetermined. The chain combines TRBV9 with TRBJ1-4; D perhaps matches TRBD1 (5 bases). This clonotype originated in a human donor in good health. Material: CD4+ T cells from PBMCs. In DNA form, the CDR3 reads TGTGCCAGCAGCGTGTCCGGGGACGAGAAACTGTTTTTT. Its protein product is CASSVSGDEKLFF.